This T cell receptor (beta chain) was recorded in a study of shared clonotypes between healthy human individuals. V lost 4 bases to trimming and J lost 4 bases; unmatched junction nucleotides: 5. The germline V gene has CDR1 SGHDN and CDR2 FVKESK. The CDR3 runs 17 residues. Only in-frame clones appear in the TCRdb table, and some are missing; sequencing was by immunoSEQ multiplex PCR. This table has approximately 330,000 clones, around 67% appearing once. Specimen: memory CD4+ T cells sorted from blood. The subset: CD45RA-negative fraction. The source of this sequence is a man in his thirties or forties in good health. The rearrangement uses TRBV14 and TRBJ2-2; 14 bases match TRBD2. CDR3 DNA: TGTGCCAGCAGCCTAGGACTAGCGGGAGGCTCCACCGGGGAGCTGTTTTTT. As protein: CASSLGLAGGSTGELFF. The variable domain in full, completed from reference TRBV14 and TRBJ2-2, reads EAGVTQFPSHSVIEKGQTVTLRCDPISGHDNLYWYRRVMGKEIKFLLHFVKESKQDESGMPNNRFLAERTGGTYSTLKVQPAELEDSGVYFCASSLGLAGGSTGELFFGEGSRLTVL.